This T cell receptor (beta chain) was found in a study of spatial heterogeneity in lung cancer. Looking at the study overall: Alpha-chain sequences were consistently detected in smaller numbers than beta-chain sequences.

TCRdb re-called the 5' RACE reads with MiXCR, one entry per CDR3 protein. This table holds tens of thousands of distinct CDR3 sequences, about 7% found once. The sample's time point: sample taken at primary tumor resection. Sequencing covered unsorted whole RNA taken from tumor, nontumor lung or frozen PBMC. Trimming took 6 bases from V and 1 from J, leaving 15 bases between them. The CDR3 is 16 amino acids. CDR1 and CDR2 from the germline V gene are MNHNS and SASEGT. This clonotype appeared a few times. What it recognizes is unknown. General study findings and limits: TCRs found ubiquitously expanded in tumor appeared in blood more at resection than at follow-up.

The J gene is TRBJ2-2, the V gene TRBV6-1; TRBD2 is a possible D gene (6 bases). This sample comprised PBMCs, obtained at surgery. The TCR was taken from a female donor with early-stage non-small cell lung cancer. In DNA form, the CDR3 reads TGTGCCAGCAGCTTACGGGACTCCCGGAACACCGGGGAGCTGTTTTTT. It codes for CASSLRDSRNTGELFF.